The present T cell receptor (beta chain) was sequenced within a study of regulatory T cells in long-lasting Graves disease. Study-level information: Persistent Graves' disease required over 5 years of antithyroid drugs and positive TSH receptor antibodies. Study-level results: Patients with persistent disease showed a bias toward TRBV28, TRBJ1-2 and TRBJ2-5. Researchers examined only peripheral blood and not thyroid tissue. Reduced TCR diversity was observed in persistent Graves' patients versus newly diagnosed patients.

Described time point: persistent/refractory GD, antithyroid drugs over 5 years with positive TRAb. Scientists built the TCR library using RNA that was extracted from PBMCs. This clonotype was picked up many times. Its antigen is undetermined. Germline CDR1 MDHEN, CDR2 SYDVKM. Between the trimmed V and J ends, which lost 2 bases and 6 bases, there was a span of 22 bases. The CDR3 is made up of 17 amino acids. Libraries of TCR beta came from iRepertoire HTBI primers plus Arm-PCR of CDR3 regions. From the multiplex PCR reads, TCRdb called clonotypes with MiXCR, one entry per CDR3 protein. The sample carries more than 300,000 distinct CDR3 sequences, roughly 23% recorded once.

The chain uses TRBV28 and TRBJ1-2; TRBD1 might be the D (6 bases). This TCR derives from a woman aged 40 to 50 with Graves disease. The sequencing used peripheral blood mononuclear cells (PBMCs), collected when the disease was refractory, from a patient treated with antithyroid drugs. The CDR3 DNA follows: TGTGCCAGCAGTTTACACCCCCGTGCAGGGGCGGCGGATGGCTACACCTTC. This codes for CASSLHPRAGAADGYTF.